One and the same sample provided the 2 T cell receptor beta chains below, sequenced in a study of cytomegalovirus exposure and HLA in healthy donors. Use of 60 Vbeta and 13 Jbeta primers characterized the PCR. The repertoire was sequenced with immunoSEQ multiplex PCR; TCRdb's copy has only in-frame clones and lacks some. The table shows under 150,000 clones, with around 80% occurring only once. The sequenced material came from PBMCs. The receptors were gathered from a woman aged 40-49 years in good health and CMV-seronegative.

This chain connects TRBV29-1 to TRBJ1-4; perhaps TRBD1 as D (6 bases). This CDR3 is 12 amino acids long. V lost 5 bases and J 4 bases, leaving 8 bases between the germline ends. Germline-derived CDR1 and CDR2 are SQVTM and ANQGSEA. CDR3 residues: CSVRQDNEKLFF. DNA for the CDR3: TGCAGCGTTCGACAGGATAATGAAAAACTGTTTTTT.

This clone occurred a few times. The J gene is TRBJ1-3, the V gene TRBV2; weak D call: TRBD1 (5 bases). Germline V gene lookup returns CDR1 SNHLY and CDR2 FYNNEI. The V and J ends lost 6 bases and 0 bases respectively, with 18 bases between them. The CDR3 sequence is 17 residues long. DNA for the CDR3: TGTGCCAGCAGACCGGGGGACGGGATCGTCTCTGGAAACACCATATATTTT. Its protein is CASRPGDGIVSGNTIYF.